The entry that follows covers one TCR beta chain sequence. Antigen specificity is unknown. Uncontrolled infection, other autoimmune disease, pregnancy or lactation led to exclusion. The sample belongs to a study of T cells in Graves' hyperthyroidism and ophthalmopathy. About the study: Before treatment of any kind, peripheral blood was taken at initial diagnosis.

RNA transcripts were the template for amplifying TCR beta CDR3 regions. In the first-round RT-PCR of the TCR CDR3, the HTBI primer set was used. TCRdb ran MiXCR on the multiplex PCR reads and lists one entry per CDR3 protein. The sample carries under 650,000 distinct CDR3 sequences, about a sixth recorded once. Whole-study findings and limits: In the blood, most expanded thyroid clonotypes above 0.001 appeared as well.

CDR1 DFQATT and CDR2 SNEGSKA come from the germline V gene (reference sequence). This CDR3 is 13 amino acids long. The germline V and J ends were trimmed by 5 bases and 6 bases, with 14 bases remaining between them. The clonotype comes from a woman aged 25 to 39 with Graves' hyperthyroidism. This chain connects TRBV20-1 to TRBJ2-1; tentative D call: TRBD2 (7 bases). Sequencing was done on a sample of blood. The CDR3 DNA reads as TGCAGTGCTTGGAGGGGGGGTATCAATGAGCAGTTCTTC. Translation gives CSAWRGGINEQFF.